This passage covers 14 T cell receptor beta chains from one sample sequenced in a study of cytomegalovirus exposure and HLA in healthy donors. 13 Jbeta primers and 60 Vbeta primers were used for the PCR. Repertoires were generated with immunoSEQ multiplex PCR, while TCRdb's copy carries only in-frame clones and drops some. The sample records roughly 100,000 clones, around 80% being singletons. Material: PBMCs. The receptors derive from a young woman in good health and CMV-seropositive.

The chain couples TRBV2 to TRBJ2-1; 8 nucleotides line up with TRBD2. This CDR3 region has 15 residues. Trimming took 6 bases from V and 0 from J; bases not matched to a gene: 4. Per germline, CDR1 SNHLY and CDR2 FYNNEI. Written as DNA, the CDR3 is TGTGCCAGCAGGCGTCTAGCGGGCTCCTACAATGAGCAGTTCTTC. Translation: CASRRLAGSYNEQFF.

This chain connects TRBV18 to TRBJ1-1; D is possibly TRBD1 (6 bases). The CDR3 sequence is 13 residues long. The V gene lost 5 bases and the J gene lost 2 bases, with 9 bases spanning the gap. Per germline, CDR1 KGHSH and CDR2 LQKENI. The CDR3 sequence: CASSSDSNTEAFF. DNA of the CDR3: TGTGCCAGCTCATCGGACAGTAACACTGAAGCTTTCTTT.

This chain connects TRBV25-1 to TRBJ2-3, with D unclear. In germline, CDR1 is MGHDK, CDR2 SYGVNS. V was clipped by 2 bases and J by 4 bases, with 13 bases between them. There are 15 residues in the CDR3. CDR3 DNA sequence: TGTGCCAGCAGTGAAATTCGGTCGTCACCAGATACGCAGTATTTT. Its protein product is CASSEIRSSPDTQYF.

The V call is TRBV4-3, the J call TRBJ2-7, with D perhaps TRBD1 (6 bases). The CDR3 spans 15 residues. Per the germline V gene, CDR1 is LGHNA and CDR2 is YSLEER. V was trimmed by 3 bases and J by 4 bases, leaving 16 bases between them. The CDR3 DNA is TGCGCCAGCAGCCAGTTCTTAACAGGGTTTTACGAGCAGTACTTC. Translated, it gives CASSQFLTGFYEQYF.

The chain combines TRBV2 with TRBJ2-2; the match to TRBD2 covers 13 bases. In germline, CDR1 is SNHLY, CDR2 FYNNEI. This CDR3 region has 19 residues. V lost 2 bases and J lost 4; bases outside the gene matches: 10. The CDR3 DNA is TGTGCCAGCAGTGAAAAGGCTTGGGGACTAGCGGGGTTCACCGGGGAGCTGTTTTTT. Protein product: CASSEKAWGLAGFTGELFF.

The CDR3 DNA reads as TGTGCCAGCAGCCCCATCCTAGGGGAGCTGTTTTTT. Residues: CASSPILGELFF. This rearrangement joins TRBV9 to TRBJ2-2; D not resolved. V was shortened by 4 bases and J by 8 bases, with 9 bases between the two germline ends. From germline, CDR1 is SGDLS and CDR2 YYNGEE. The CDR3 is 12 amino acids.

This chain links TRBV5-1 with TRBJ2-1; 7 nucleotides match TRBD1. CDR1 and CDR2 (germline): SGHRS, YFSETQ. The J segment lost 10 bases and the V segment lost 4 bases, leaving 17 bases of the junction unmatched. The CDR3 runs to 16 residues. This CDR3 is CASSPVGQGVVDEQFF. The CDR3 bases are TGCGCCAGCAGCCCTGTAGGGCAGGGGGTGGTTGACGAGCAGTTCTTC. The whole variable domain, remainder taken from reference TRBV5-1 and TRBJ2-1, is KAGVTQTPRYLIKTRGQQVTLSCSPISGHRSVSWYQQTPGQGLQFLFEYFSETQRNKGNFPGRFSGRQFSNSRSEMNVSTLELGDSALYLCASSPVGQGVVDEQFFGPGTRLTVL.

The chain recombines TRBV6-5 with TRBJ2-7, with D tentatively TRBD1 (6 bases). CDR1 and CDR2 from the germline V gene are MNHEY and SVGAGI. The CDR3 length is 13 residues. V lost 0 bases, J lost 6 bases, and 9 bases lay in between. This CDR3 is CASSYSAGAEQYF. Written as DNA, the CDR3 is TGTGCCAGCAGTTACTCCGCAGGGGCCGAGCAGTACTTC.

This rearrangement joins TRBV11-2 to TRBJ2-7; 8 nucleotides agree with TRBD1. With V trimmed by 5 bases and J by 2 bases, 11 bases remained unmatched. The germline gives CDR1 SGHAT, CDR2 FQNNGV. This CDR3 spans 16 amino acids. The CDR3 region is CASSQPWPGQAYEQYF. CDR3 nucleotides: TGTGCCAGCAGCCAACCATGGCCGGGACAGGCCTACGAGCAGTACTTC.

J is TRBJ2-7 and V is TRBV4-3; 10 bases match TRBD2. CDR3 length: 15 amino acids. From germline, CDR1 is LGHNA and CDR2 YSLEER. V lost 5 bases and J lost 2; bases outside the gene matches: 6. This chain's CDR3 is CASSSGAGGPYEQYF. The CDR3 DNA reads TGCGCCAGCAGCTCTGGAGCGGGGGGGCCCTACGAGCAGTACTTC.

The chain uses TRBV11-2 and TRBJ2-7, with 8 bases aligning to TRBD1. The germline V gene encodes CDR1 SGHAT and CDR2 FQNNGV. Losses at the gene ends were 1 base for V and 5 bases for J; bases not matched to a gene: 10. There are 16 residues in the CDR3. Here the CDR3 reads CASSLVPGQVYHEQYF. The CDR3 nucleotides read TGTGCCAGCAGCTTAGTGCCGGGACAGGTTTACCACGAGCAGTACTTC.

The chain employs TRBV5-6 and TRBJ1-2; no firm D call. This CDR3 spans 15 amino acids. The germline CDR1 and CDR2 sequences are SGHDT and YYEEEE. Trimming left V 4 bases short and J 4 bases short, with 17 bases between. The CDR3 bases are TGTGCCAGCAGCCCGAAGGTAGCAGCCCTCTATGGCTACACCTTC. Translating it yields CASSPKVAALYGYTF.

V usage is TRBV7-2 and J usage is TRBJ2-5; 9 bases are a match to TRBD1. The tail of the sequence fits TRBJ2-7 better, so the J call may be wrong. Germline V gene data show CDR1 as SGHTA and CDR2 as FQGNSA. The CDR3 sequence is 14 residues long. The CDR3 nucleotides read TGTGCCAGCAGCGCCCAGACAGGGGGCTACGAGCAGTACTTC. It yields the protein CASSAQTGGYEQYF.

This clone was detected only once. The rearrangement joins TRBV5-4 to TRBJ2-7, with D maybe TRBD2 (5 bases). Germline V gives CDR1 SGHNT, CDR2 YYREEE (reference sequence). V was pared by 1 base and J by 3 bases, with 11 bases between. There are 14 residues in the CDR3. The CDR3 sequence is CASSLWGAGYEQYF. CDR3 nucleotide sequence: TGTGCCAGCAGCTTGTGGGGAGCCGGCTACGAGCAGTACTTC. Filled out from reference TRBV5-4 and TRBJ2-7, the complete variable domain reads ETGVTQSPTHLIKTRGQQVTLRCSSQSGHNTVSWYQQALGQGPQFIFQYYREEENGRGNFPPRFSGLQFPNYSSELNVNALELDDSALYLCASSLWGAGYEQYFGPGTRLTVT.